These 21 T cell receptor beta chains originate from one sample sequenced in a study of regulatory T cells in long-lasting Graves disease. For TCR beta, libraries came from iRepertoire HTBI primers and Arm-PCR of CDR3 regions. TCRdb fed the multiplex PCR reads into MiXCR, producing one record per CDR3 protein. The data show around 450,000 distinct CDR3 sequences, under 25% seen once. Time point: persistent/refractory GD, antithyroid drugs over 5 years with positive TRAb. With RNA extracted from PBMCs as input, the TCR library was made. Sequenced here: peripheral blood mononuclear cells (PBMCs), sampled when the disease was refractory, from a patient treated with antithyroid drugs. These receptors all stem from a female donor with Graves disease.

This clonotype showed up just a few times. The rearrangement uses TRBV28 and TRBJ2-3, with 9 bases identical to TRBD2. Germline V gives CDR1 MDHEN, CDR2 SYDVKM. With 11 bases clipped from V and 1 base from J, the junction kept 7 bases outside the gene matches. The length of the CDR3 is 14 residues. The CDR3 loop is CAVAGGPRTDTQYF. CDR3 nucleotides: TGTGCCGTGGCGGGGGGGCCCCGCACAGATACGCAGTATTTT.

V gene TRBV2 combines with J gene TRBJ1-5; D not certain. Trimming shortened V by 2 bases and J by 4 bases, and 12 bases separated the two germline ends. From germline, CDR1 is SNHLY and CDR2 FYNNEI. The CDR3 has 15 residues. The CDR3 region is CASSENRAVNQPQHF. For the CDR3, the DNA is TGTGCCAGCAGTGAAAATCGGGCAGTAAATCAGCCCCAGCATTTT. The whole variable domain, remainder taken from reference TRBV2 and TRBJ1-5, is EPEVTQTPSHQVTQMGQEVILRCVPISNHLYFYWYRQILGQKVEFLVSFYNNEISEKSEIFDDQFSVERPDGSNFTLKIRSTKLEDSAMYFCASSENRAVNQPQHFGDGTRLSIL.

Only a few counts were recorded for this clonotype. The chain uses TRBV10-3 and TRBJ2-6; 11 nucleotides agree with TRBD1. The CDR3 contains 16 residues. CDR1 ENHRY and CDR2 SYGVKD come from the germline V gene. Trimming cost V 11 bases and J 2 bases; bases outside gene matches: 8. The CDR3 here is CAARGTGGTGANVLTF. The CDR3 DNA follows: TGTGCCGCGAGAGGGACAGGGGGAACTGGGGCCAACGTCCTGACTTTC.

This clonotype occurred many times. The chain couples TRBV2 to TRBJ1-4; possible D gene TRBD1, 6 bases. From germline, CDR1 is SNHLY and CDR2 FYNNEI. The V and J ends lost 8 bases and 0 bases respectively, with 13 bases between them. The CDR3 is 15 amino acids. CDR3 nucleotide sequence: TGTGCCAGCCAGGGGCAGGGGTCAACTAATGAAAAACTGTTTTTT. Its translation is CASQGQGSTNEKLFF.

There are many counts of this clonotype. The J gene is TRBJ1-1, the V gene TRBV12-3 or TRBV12-4; 7 bases match TRBD1. V dropped 5 bases and J dropped 5; count of bases not matched to a gene: 8. CDR3 size: 14 residues. The CDR3 DNA follows: TGTGCCAGCAGTAACTCAGGGGGAAGGACTGAAGCTTTCTTT. Protein: CASSNSGGRTEAFF.

This clonotype was counted only a few times. V gene TRBV6-2 or TRBV6-3 combines with J gene TRBJ2-5, with D maybe TRBD1 (5 bases). CDR1 is MNHEY and CDR2 is SVGEGT in the germline V gene. The CDR3 is 14 residues long. Trimming took off 6 bases at V and 2 bases at J, with 13 bases between the two ends. In nucleotides, the CDR3 is TGTGCCAGCAGCCTACAGGATAGGCAAGAGACCCAGTACTTC. It translates to CASSLQDRQETQYF.

The rearrangement joins TRBV6-1 to TRBJ1-1; 7 bases are a match to TRBD1. V was clipped by 5 bases and J by 5 bases; unmatched bases: 17. In germline, CDR1 is MNHNS, CDR2 SASEGT. The CDR3 is 17 amino acids. CDR3 in amino acids: CASSLDRDYLSRTEAFF. The CDR3 bases are TGTGCCAGCAGTCTCGACAGGGATTATTTATCGCGGACTGAAGCTTTCTTT.

This clonotype was observed at least ten times. The chain joins TRBV28 to TRBJ2-7, with 7 bases identical to TRBD2. Germline loops: CDR1 MDHEN, CDR2 SYDVKM. With 3 bases clipped from V and 3 bases from J, the junction kept 8 bases outside the gene matches. CDR3 length equals 15 residues. The CDR3 here is CASSLLGGSLYEQYF. CDR3 sequence (DNA): TGTGCCAGCAGTTTGTTGGGGGGGTCACTCTACGAGCAGTACTTC.

This clonotype was observed many times. The rearrangement links TRBV2 to TRBJ1-4; possible D gene TRBD1, 5 bases. Trimming left V 7 bases short and J 8 bases short, with 11 bases between. This CDR3 has 12 residues. The germline gives CDR1 SNHLY, CDR2 FYNNEI. The DNA of the CDR3 is TGTGCCAGCAATTGGGACCAGGAAAAACTGTTTTTT. As protein: CASNWDQEKLFF.

This clonotype was counted ten times or more. CDR3 bases: TGTGCCAGCAGTTTAGTACAGGGCCAAGAGACCCAGTACTTC. It codes for CASSLVQGQETQYF. The gene calls are TRBV27 and TRBJ2-5, with D possibly being TRBD1 (6 bases). CDR1 is MNHEY, CDR2 SMNVEV, per germline (reference sequence). This CDR3 spans 14 amino acids. The V end lost 2 bases, the J end lost 1 base, and 8 bases lay between the germline ends.

This clonotype was found a few times. The chain couples TRBV20-1 to TRBJ1-2, with D perhaps matching TRBD1 (5 bases). Germline values: CDR1 DFQATT, CDR2 SNEGSKA (reference sequence). The CDR3 contains 13 residues. The germline V and J ends were trimmed by 7 bases and 3 bases, with 15 bases remaining between them. This CDR3 reads CSVWVQDDYGYTF. The CDR3 DNA reads TGCAGTGTTTGGGTACAGGATGACTATGGCTACACCTTC.

The chain couples TRBV7-9 to TRBJ2-7, with 8 bases aligning to TRBD2. Per germline, CDR1 SEHNR and CDR2 FQNEAQ (reference sequence). The CDR3 runs 15 residues. J lost 1 base, V lost 5 bases, and 7 bases had no gene match. The CDR3 nucleotides read TGTGCCAGCAGCACACTAGCGGTGAATTCCTACGAGCAGTACTTC. Protein product: CASSTLAVNSYEQYF. Supplemented by reference TRBV7-9 and TRBJ2-7, the full variable domain reads DTGVSQNPRHKITKRGQNVTFRCDPISEHNRLYWYRQTLGQGPEFLTYFQNEAQLEKSRLLSDRFSAERPKGSFSTLEIQRTEQGDSAMYLCASSTLAVNSYEQYFGPGTRLTVT.

This clonotype was recorded at least ten times. V is TRBV28 and J is TRBJ1-1; tentative D call: TRBD1 (5 bases). Looked up from germline, CDR1 is MDHEN and CDR2 is SYDVKM. Between the trimmed V and J ends, which lost 5 bases and 0 bases, there was a span of 7 bases. The CDR3 is 13 residues long. CDR3 amino acids: CASSRGLNTEAFF. CDR3 bases: TGTGCCAGCAGTAGGGGACTGAACACTGAAGCTTTCTTT.

The V gene is TRBV20-1, the J gene TRBJ1-4; TRBD1 is a possible D gene (5 bases). The V gene's germline CDR1 is DFQATT and CDR2 SNEGSKA (reference sequence). CDR3 length: 15 amino acids. V was cut by 2 bases and J by 7 bases, with 17 bases left in between. This CDR3 reads CSARFSRDWGEKLFF. Written as DNA, the CDR3 is TGCAGTGCTAGATTTTCCCGGGACTGGGGTGAAAAACTGTTTTTT.

The sample holds many counts of this clonotype. This rearrangement joins TRBV2 to TRBJ2-5; 7 nucleotides agree with TRBD1. CDR1 is SNHLY, CDR2 FYNNEI, per germline. The V segment lost 6 bases and the J segment 3 bases; nucleotides outside the gene matches: 7. This CDR3 spans 14 amino acids. The CDR3 DNA reads TGTGCCAGCAGGAAAAGACAGGGCGAAGAGACCCAGTACTTC. Its protein is CASRKRQGEETQYF.

The table lists this clonotype with a few counts. One end of the junction is discordant with germline, which a read error may explain. The chain recombines TRBV13 with TRBJ2-5, with D maybe TRBD1 (6 bases). Germline loops: CDR1 PRHDT, CDR2 FYEKMQ (reference sequence). CDR3 size: 15 residues. This chain's CDR3 is CASSLQGPGGKTQHF. CDR3 nucleotides: TGTGCCAGCAGCTTACAGGGGCCTGGTGGTAAGACCCAGCACTTC.

The chain carries TRBV20-1 and TRBJ1-5; D remains ambiguous. Germline CDR1 DFQATT, CDR2 SNEGSKA (reference sequence). This CDR3 is 15 amino acids long. Trimming left V 6 bases short and J 0 bases short, with 15 bases between. CDR3 DNA sequence: TGCAGTGCCTCCCCCATTGGTCATAGCAATCAGCCCCAGCATTTT. It translates to CSASPIGHSNQPQHF.

J is TRBJ1-3 and V is TRBV7-2; no clear D gene. Germline V gene sequence: CDR1 SGHTA, CDR2 FQGNSA. V was clipped by 6 bases and J by 1 base, with 13 bases between them. The CDR3 is 15 amino acids. The CDR3 spells CASSPQSRSGNTIYF. In nucleotides, the CDR3 is TGTGCCAGCAGTCCCCAGTCCAGGTCTGGAAACACCATATATTTT. The full variable domain, completed using reference TRBV7-2 and TRBJ1-3, is GAGVSQSPSNKVTEKGKDVELRCDPISGHTALYWYRQSLGQGLEFLIYFQGNSAPDKSGLPSDRFSAERTGGSVSTLTIQRTQQEDSAVYLCASSPQSRSGNTIYFGEGSWLTVV.

The chain joins TRBV7-2 to TRBJ2-7; the D is unclear. The germline V gene has CDR1 SGHTA and CDR2 FQGNSA. The CDR3 runs to 16 residues. The V and J ends lost 0 bases and 3 bases respectively, with 15 bases between them. The CDR3 loop reads CASSLARTGGHYEQYF. The CDR3, as DNA: TGTGCCAGCAGCTTAGCTAGGACGGGTGGGCACTACGAGCAGTACTTC.

The rearrangement uses TRBV20-1 and TRBJ2-3; 7 bases agree with TRBD1. This CDR3 comprises 14 residues. V lost 5 bases to trimming and J lost 8 bases; unmatched junction nucleotides: 13. Germline values: CDR1 DFQATT, CDR2 SNEGSKA (reference sequence). The CDR3 sequence: CSALRDAAGGTQYF. For the CDR3, the DNA is TGCAGTGCTCTCCGGGACGCAGCAGGGGGTACGCAGTATTTT.

This clonotype showed up many times. The V and J genes are TRBV15 and TRBJ2-5, with a possible D match to TRBD2 (7 bases). The CDR3 contains 15 residues. V lost 1 base to trimming and J lost 1 base, with 10 bases between them. Germline lookup yields CDR1 LNHNV and CDR2 YYDKDF (reference sequence). The CDR3 DNA is TGTGCCACCAGCAGAGGTGGGGGGGCCCAAGAGACCCAGTACTTC. This gives the protein CATSRGGGAQETQYF.